The 26 T cell receptor beta chains given below trace back to one sample, sequenced in a study of CD8 T cells in ankylosing spondylitis. Overall study results and limits: Seemingly characteristic of ankylosing spondylitis blood was a TCR beta motif consisting of several highly homologous variants.

No antigens are known for them. TCRdb re-called the 5' RACE reads through MiXCR, storing one row per CDR3 protein. The sample shows 700,000 to 850,000 distinct CDR3 sequences, roughly 10% of them seen only once. The sample comprised blood, either unsorted or a sorted T cell fraction (not recorded which). The receptors come from a male donor with ankylosing spondylitis.

This clonotype was seen repeatedly, ten times or more. The chain employs TRBV5-5 and TRBJ2-7; D may be TRBD1 (6 bases). V lost 0 bases and J lost 3, with 22 bases in between. CDR3 size: 18 residues. Germline CDR1 reads SGHKS; CDR2 reads YYEKEE (reference sequence). CDR3 DNA sequence: TGTGCCAGCAGCTTGGAGACAATCCGTAGGGGACACCGCTACGAGCAGTACTTC. It translates to CASSLETIRRGHRYEQYF.

V gene TRBV24-1 combines with J gene TRBJ2-1, with no clear D. This CDR3 is 15 amino acids long. Germline lookup yields CDR1 KGHDR and CDR2 SFDVKD. Trimming removed 1 base at V and 2 bases at J, with 8 bases between. CDR3 region: CATSDFGGAYNEQFF. The CDR3 DNA reads TGTGCCACCAGTGATTTCGGCGGAGCCTACAATGAGCAGTTCTTC.

The chain recombines TRBV4-3 with TRBJ2-5, with D perhaps TRBD2 (5 bases). The CDR3 is 15 amino acids. V was trimmed by 0 bases and J by 0 bases, leaving 8 bases between them. CDR1 and CDR2 from the germline V gene are LGHNA and YSLEER. For the CDR3, the DNA is TGCGCCAGCAGCCAAGAGAGGGTAAACCAAGAGACCCAGTACTTC. Protein: CASSQERVNQETQYF.

The sample holds a few counts of this clonotype. The genes are TRBV7-2 and TRBJ1-2; the D is unclear. The CDR3 has 13 residues. Germline V gene sequence: CDR1 SGHTA, CDR2 FQGNSA. Trimming stripped 1 base from V and 4 bases from J, with 7 bases between. CDR3 amino acids: CASSLDPFYGYTF. CDR3 sequence (DNA): TGTGCCAGCAGCTTAGATCCGTTCTATGGCTACACCTTC.

In this sample, this clonotype turned up many times. V is TRBV25-1 and J is TRBJ1-2, with 8 bases aligning to TRBD1. The CDR3 runs to 15 residues. The germline V gene encodes CDR1 MGHDK and CDR2 SYGVNS. The J segment lost 8 bases and the V segment lost 3 bases, leaving 11 bases of the junction unmatched. CDR3 sequence (DNA): TGTGCCAGCAGTGAGTGGGACAGGTCTTCAAAGGGCTACACCTTC. This sequence encodes CASSEWDRSSKGYTF.

This clonotype has a handful of counts. As DNA, the CDR3 is TGTGCCAGGCAGAGGGGGTTTTCCGAGCAGTACTTC. This codes for CARQRGFSEQYF. The V gene is TRBV6-8, the J gene TRBJ2-7; D is perhaps TRBD1 (6 bases). The V gene's germline CDR1 is MNHGY and CDR2 SAAAGT. V lost 9 bases, J lost 6 bases, and 15 bases lay in between. This CDR3 is 12 amino acids long.

The genes are TRBV4-1 and TRBJ1-2; weak D call: TRBD1 (5 bases). This CDR3 has 15 residues. V was trimmed by 0 bases and J by 4 bases, leaving 12 bases between them. Germline V CDR1 and CDR2: MGHRA, YSYEKL. The DNA for the CDR3 is TGCGCCAGCAGCCAAGAAACAGGACGGTCCTATGGCTACACCTTC. This translates into CASSQETGRSYGYTF.

In this sample, this clonotype turned up a few times. This sequence joins TRBV20-1 and TRBJ2-1, with D unresolved. CDR3 length: 14 residues. Looked up from germline, CDR1 is DFQATT and CDR2 is SNEGSKA (reference sequence). Trimming took off 3 bases at V and 0 bases at J, with 9 bases between the two ends. CDR3 bases: TGCAGTGCTAGTAAATGGAGCTCCTACAATGAGCAGTTCTTC. It specifies CSASKWSSYNEQFF.

The chain couples TRBV14 to TRBJ2-7, with 7 bases matching TRBD2. V was clipped by 4 bases and J by 4 bases; unmatched bases: 7. The CDR3 loop spans 14 amino acids. Germline CDR1 SGHDN, CDR2 FVKESK. CDR3 nucleotides: TGTGCCAGCAGCCGGGGCGGGAGAGGATACGAGCAGTACTTC. Residues: CASSRGGRGYEQYF.

The chain uses TRBV6-5 and TRBJ2-7, with 8 bases matching TRBD2. The length of the CDR3 is 17 residues. Germline V CDR1 and CDR2: MNHEY, SVGAGI. With 4 bases clipped from V and 2 bases from J, the junction kept 13 bases outside the gene matches. Written as DNA, the CDR3 is TGTGCCAGCAGTTCACTTTTAAGACTAGCGACCGCCTACGAGCAGTACTTC. This encodes CASSSLLRLATAYEQYF.

The sample holds a few counts of this clonotype. At one boundary the junction diverges from the germline segment, which might be a read error. This sequence joins TRBV30 and TRBJ2-3; D is perhaps TRBD1 or TRBD2 (5 bases each). The germline V gene has CDR1 GTSNPN and CDR2 SVGIG (reference sequence). The CDR3 spans 13 residues. CDR3 DNA sequence: TGTGCCCGGAGATCGGAGGCTAGGGGTACGCAGTATTTT. This gives the protein CARRSEARGTQYF. The full variable domain, rest sourced from reference TRBV30 and TRBJ2-3, is SQTIHQWPATLVQPVGSPLSLECTVEGTSNPNLYWYRQAAGRGLQLLFYSVGIGQISSEVPQNLSASRPQDRQFILSSKKLLLSDSGFYLCARRSEARGTQYFGPGTRLTVL.

The chain is built from TRBV2 and TRBJ2-7; D might be TRBD2 (6 bases). From germline, CDR1 is SNHLY and CDR2 FYNNEI. This CDR3 has 12 amino acids. Trimming stripped 4 bases from V and 5 bases from J, with 9 bases between. CDR3 in DNA: TGTGCCAGCAGTGTGGGAGGCAACGAGCAGTACTTC. Translation: CASSVGGNEQYF.

The chain combines TRBV10-3 with TRBJ2-7; possibly TRBD1 for D (6 bases). V shed 2 bases and J shed 0 bases, with 11 bases lying between them. The CDR3 contains 15 residues. Germline assignment: CDR1 ENHRY and CDR2 SYGVKD. CDR3 DNA sequence: TGTGCCATCAGTGAGATCACAGGGAGCTCCTACGAGCAGTACTTC. This sequence encodes CAISEITGSSYEQYF.

The chain carries TRBV28 and TRBJ2-7, with D perhaps matching TRBD1 (6 bases). Trimming took 10 bases from V and 3 from J, leaving 19 bases between them. There are 14 residues in the CDR3. Germline assignment: CDR1 MDHEN and CDR2 SYDVKM. The DNA of the CDR3 is TGTGCCACTGGGGTCGGGACATCCTACTACGAGCAGTACTTC. Amino acids: CATGVGTSYYEQYF.

This clonotype has at least ten counts. The CDR3 bases are TGCAGCCATACCTTCTGGAATGAGCAGTTCTTC. Translated, it gives CSHTFWNEQFF. J is TRBJ2-1 and V is TRBV29-1; D not resolved. The germline V gene encodes CDR1 SQVTM and CDR2 ANQGSEA. V lost 8 bases to trimming and J lost 7 bases, with 12 bases between them. This CDR3 comprises 11 residues.

J is TRBJ2-2 and V is TRBV7-9; the D is unclear. The CDR3 contains 13 residues. V lost 1 base and J lost 8, with 8 bases in between. Germline V CDR1 and CDR2: SEHNR, FQNEAQ (reference sequence). CDR3 in DNA: TGTGCCAGCAGCTTAGAACCTTTTGGGGAGCTGTTTTTT. Residues: CASSLEPFGELFF.

This clonotype was seen only a few times. The chain has TRBV20-1 and TRBJ1-4, with D perhaps TRBD1 (5 bases). Germline V gene data show CDR1 as DFQATT and CDR2 as SNEGSKA (reference sequence). The V and J ends lost 6 bases and 6 bases respectively, with 20 bases between them. This CDR3 spans 15 amino acids. CDR3 sequence (DNA): TGCAGTGCCGCCCCAACACCGGGGGGTTATGAAAAACTGTTTTTT. Residues: CSAAPTPGGYEKLFF.

At least ten counts were recorded for this clonotype. This sequence joins TRBV7-2 and TRBJ2-1, with D tentatively TRBD1 (5 bases). The CDR3 consists of 15 residues. Looked up from germline, CDR1 is SGHTA and CDR2 is FQGNSA. V gave up 5 bases and J gave up 2 bases, with 13 bases separating them. The CDR3 bases are TGTGCCAGCAGCGAAGGGCAGGGCGCCTACAATGAGCAGTTCTTC. It translates to CASSEGQGAYNEQFF.

This clonotype was counted between two and nine times. The chain recombines TRBV12-3 or TRBV12-4 with TRBJ2-1; TRBD2 might be the D (7 bases). The CDR3 consists of 13 residues. Trimming removed 5 bases from V and 15 bases from J, with 20 bases in between. CDR3: CASSPRGGRVPFF. The CDR3 nucleotides read TGTGCCAGCAGTCCTAGGGGGGGGCGTGTACCGTTCTTC.

Note on this clonotype: A read error may be the cause here, since a much bigger clone is one base away. The J gene is TRBJ1-4, the V gene TRBV12-3 or TRBV12-4; D gene unclear. V shed 2 bases and J shed 8 bases, with 15 bases lying between them. The CDR3 spans 15 residues. For the CDR3, the DNA is TGTGCCAGCAGTTTAACGGCAGCGCACGCAGAAAAACTGTTTTTT. Protein product: CASSLTAAHAEKLFF.

This clonotype was counted at least ten times. The V gene is TRBV5-6, the J gene TRBJ2-1; the D gene is possibly TRBD2 (7 bases). Per germline, CDR1 SGHDT and CDR2 YYEEEE. V was trimmed by 1 base and J by 2 bases, leaving 10 bases between them. This CDR3 is 15 amino acids long. CDR3 region: CASSLRGGAYNEQFF. The CDR3 nucleotides are TGTGCCAGCAGCTTGAGAGGGGGGGCCTACAATGAGCAGTTCTTC. The full variable domain, with the rest looked up from reference TRBV5-6 and TRBJ2-1, is DAGVTQSPTHLIKTRGQQVTLRCSPKSGHDTVSWYQQALGQGPQFIFQYYEEEERQRGNFPDRFSGHQFPNYSSELNVNALLLGDSALYLCASSLRGGAYNEQFFGPGTRLTVL.

The chain has TRBV6-1 and TRBJ2-7; the D gene is possibly TRBD2 (6 bases). V was cut by 8 bases and J by 3 bases, with 17 bases left in between. The CDR3 runs to 14 residues. Germline lookup yields CDR1 MNHNS and CDR2 SASEGT. As DNA, the CDR3 is TGTGCCAGCGCCGTCCGGATGCGGGGCTACGAGCAGTACTTC. It specifies CASAVRMRGYEQYF.

V and J are TRBV4-3 and TRBJ2-3, with unresolved D. V dropped 0 bases and J dropped 6 bases, with 7 bases sitting between them. The CDR3 is made up of 13 amino acids. Germline V gene data show CDR1 as LGHNA and CDR2 as YSLEER. The CDR3 spells CASSQDLADTQYF. The CDR3 nucleotides read TGCGCCAGCAGCCAAGATCTGGCGGATACGCAGTATTTT.

The table lists this clonotype with many counts. V is TRBV12-3 or TRBV12-4 and J is TRBJ1-2, with 7 bases lining up with TRBD1. Trimming took 3 bases from V and 8 from J; bases not matched to a gene: 9. This CDR3 contains 14 residues. This CDR3 reads CASSFGEYRGGYTF. In DNA, the CDR3 is TGTGCCAGCAGTTTCGGAGAATACAGGGGCGGCTACACCTTC.

The chain recombines TRBV18 with TRBJ1-6; D call uncertain. The V gene's germline CDR1 is KGHSH and CDR2 LQKENI. Trimming removed 2 bases at V and 10 bases at J, with 6 bases between. CDR3 size: 12 residues. CDR3 bases: TGTGCCAGCTCACCATCAGAATCACCCCTCCACTTT. It is translated as CASSPSESPLHF. Drawing the rest from reference TRBV18 and TRBJ1-6, the complete variable domain is NAGVMQNPRHLVRRRGQEARLRCSPMKGHSHVYWYRQLPEEGLKFMVYLQKENIIDESGMPKERFSAEFPKEGPSILRIQQVVRGDSAAYFCASSPSESPLHFGNGTRLTVT.

There are a few counts of this clonotype. This rearrangement joins TRBV20-1 to TRBJ1-2, with D hard to call. CDR1 is DFQATT and CDR2 is SNEGSKA in the germline V gene (reference sequence). The CDR3 consists of 12 residues. The CDR3 bases are TGCGGAAAAGTTCAGGCCAACTATGGCTACACCTTC. Its translation is CGKVQANYGYTF.